A single sample is the source of the 13 T cell receptor beta chains below, sequenced in a study of beta chain features in type 1 diabetes. Notes on the study in general: All four CD4+ subsets from Type 1 diabetes patients carried moderately but significantly shorter TCRB CDR3s.

No antigen is known for these receptors. Investigators reverse transcribed all isolated RNA, so they sequenced expressed TCRB transcripts. TCRdb's copy holds only in-frame clones and misses some; the assay was immunoSEQ multiplex PCR. The repertoire holds about 230,000 clones, 16% seen once, with roughly 0.08% in the top ten. Source material: naive CD4+ T cells from blood. These receptors were taken from a man in his thirties or forties with type 1 diabetes.

This chain links TRBV29-1 with TRBJ2-1, with D unclear. V shed 6 bases and J shed 6 bases, with 9 bases lying between them. The CDR3 consists of 11 residues. The germline V gene has CDR1 SQVTM and CDR2 ANQGSEA. The CDR3 nucleotides are TGCAGCGTCGCACCTTCCAATGAGCAGTTCTTC. It encodes CSVAPSNEQFF.

The V call is TRBV9, the J call TRBJ1-4, with 8 bases lining up with TRBD1. With 3 bases clipped from V and 4 bases from J, the junction kept 5 bases outside the gene matches. The CDR3 is 15 residues long. The germline CDR1 and CDR2 sequences are SGDLS and YYNGEE. The CDR3 loop is CASSAGQGLNEKLFF. CDR3 nucleotides: TGTGCCAGCAGCGCCGGACAGGGACTTAATGAAAAACTGTTTTTT.

This clone was counted a few times. This chain uses TRBV4-2 with TRBJ2-1; 7 bases align to TRBD2. J was trimmed by 2 bases and V by 3 bases; bases with no gene match: 13. This CDR3 region has 18 residues. Germline CDR1 and CDR2: LGHNA and YNFKEQ. The CDR3 DNA reads TGTGCCAGCAGCCAGGGCCAACGCGGCAGCGGGACCTACAATGAGCAGTTCTTC. Amino acids: CASSQGQRGSGTYNEQFF.

This clone was counted between two and nine times. The chain recombines TRBV9 with TRBJ2-5; D is ambiguous. CDR3 size: 10 residues. Per germline, CDR1 SGDLS and CDR2 YYNGEE. V lost 7 bases, J lost 3 bases, and 4 bases lay in between. The CDR3 sequence: CASGEETQYF. The CDR3 nucleotides read TGTGCCAGCGGGGAAGAGACCCAGTACTTC.

The chain uses TRBV18 and TRBJ2-5, with unresolved D. Trimming removed 3 bases at V and 3 bases at J, with 20 bases between. The CDR3 has 17 residues. In germline, CDR1 is KGHSH, CDR2 LQKENI. The CDR3 nucleotides are TGTGCCAGCTCACCCCAGACCTATTACGGCGGCGAAGAGACCCAGTACTTC. Residues: CASSPQTYYGGEETQYF.

In DNA, the CDR3 is TGTGCCAGCTCACCACAGGGCCCGAACACCGGGGAGCTGTTTTTT. Amino acid sequence: CASSPQGPNTGELFF. V and J are TRBV18 and TRBJ2-2, with no clear D. Germline-derived CDR1 and CDR2 are KGHSH and LQKENI. Trimming took off 1 base at V and 0 bases at J, with 6 bases between the two ends. CDR3 size: 15 residues.

V gene TRBV29-1 combines with J gene TRBJ1-1; 12 nucleotides align to TRBD1. CDR1 and CDR2 from the germline V gene are SQVTM and ANQGSEA. Trimming removed 6 bases from V and 5 bases from J; junction bases left unmatched: 13. The CDR3 extends over 16 amino acids. The CDR3 spells CSVLPGQGALWTEAFF. The CDR3 DNA reads TGCAGCGTGTTACCGGGACAGGGGGCGCTTTGGACTGAAGCTTTCTTT.

The CDR3 DNA follows: TGTGCCAGCAGGGACAGCAGCTCCTACGAGCAGTACTTC. It encodes CASRDSSSYEQYF. This chain uses TRBV28 with TRBJ2-7, with D possibly being TRBD1 (6 bases). V was cut by 6 bases and J by 0 bases, with 9 bases left in between. There are 13 residues in the CDR3. In germline, CDR1 is MDHEN, CDR2 SYDVKM.

In its sample, this clone was seen a few times. This chain connects TRBV7-2 to TRBJ2-4, with D perhaps matching TRBD1 (6 bases). The V end was cut by 0 bases, the J end by 11 bases, with 14 bases between. The germline V gene encodes CDR1 SGHTA and CDR2 FQGNSA. The CDR3 is made up of 14 amino acids. Here the CDR3 DNA reads TGTGCCAGCAGCTTAGCTACACAGGGAAGGGTTCAGTACTTC. Translation gives CASSLATQGRVQYF.

The V call is TRBV29-1, the J call TRBJ2-1; D unresolved. Trimming took off 6 bases at V and 4 bases at J, with 4 bases between the two ends. This CDR3 spans 10 amino acids. Germline V gives CDR1 SQVTM, CDR2 ANQGSEA. The CDR3 nucleotides are TGCAGCGTAACTTACAATGAGCAGTTCTTC. This encodes CSVTYNEQFF.

A few counts support this clone. The chain couples TRBV20-1 to TRBJ2-7; D unclear. From germline, CDR1 is DFQATT and CDR2 SNEGSKA (reference sequence). V was cut by 6 bases and J by 4 bases, with 10 bases left in between. This CDR3 contains 11 residues. This CDR3 reads CSAPREYEQYF. CDR3 bases: TGCAGTGCCCCGAGAGAGTACGAGCAGTACTTC.

This clone appeared a few times. The rearrangement uses TRBV7-2 and TRBJ1-4; possible D gene TRBD1, 6 bases. V was clipped by 1 base and J by 10 bases, with 10 bases between them. From germline, CDR1 is SGHTA and CDR2 FQGNSA. CDR3 length: 13 residues. DNA of the CDR3: TGTGCCAGCAGCTTAGGAGCGGACAGAAAACTGTTTTTT. Its translation is CASSLGADRKLFF.

The sample holds a few counts of this clone. Other nucleotide sequences in the sample specify the same CDR3. The genes are TRBV28 and TRBJ2-7; no reliable D call. The CDR3 has 12 residues. V was cut by 2 bases and J by 3 bases, with 5 bases left in between. CDR1 and CDR2 from the germline V gene are MDHEN and SYDVKM. CDR3 sequence: CASSLAVYEQYF. The CDR3 region has the DNA TGTGCCAGCAGTTTAGCGGTCTACGAGCAGTACTTC.